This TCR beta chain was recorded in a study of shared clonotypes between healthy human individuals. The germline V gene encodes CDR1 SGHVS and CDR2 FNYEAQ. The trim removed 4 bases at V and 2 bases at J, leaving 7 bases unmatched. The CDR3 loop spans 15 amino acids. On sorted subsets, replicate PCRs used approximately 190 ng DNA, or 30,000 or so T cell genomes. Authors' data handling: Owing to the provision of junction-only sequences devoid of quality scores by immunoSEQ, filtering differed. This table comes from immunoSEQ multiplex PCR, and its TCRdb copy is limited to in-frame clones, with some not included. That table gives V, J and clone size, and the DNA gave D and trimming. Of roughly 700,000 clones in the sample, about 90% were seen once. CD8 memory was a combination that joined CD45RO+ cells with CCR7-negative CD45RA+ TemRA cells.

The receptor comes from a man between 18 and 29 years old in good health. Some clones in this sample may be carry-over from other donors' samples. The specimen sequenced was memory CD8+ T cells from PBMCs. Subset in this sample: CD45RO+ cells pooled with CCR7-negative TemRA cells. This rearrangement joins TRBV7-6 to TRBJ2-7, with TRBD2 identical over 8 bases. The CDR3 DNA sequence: TGTGCCAGCAGCTGGAAGCGGGAGAGGACCTACGAGCAGTACTTC. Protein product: CASSWKRERTYEQYF.